This T cell receptor (beta chain) appears in the sequencing data of a study of T cells after posttransplantation cyclophosphamide. Assay: immunoSEQ multiplex PCR; the TCRdb copy retains only in-frame clones and omits some. Singletons are absent from the sample, which has tens of thousands of clones. This clone was recorded at least ten times. The sequenced sample was PBMCs. The TCR comes from a woman aged 55-70 years in good health, CMV-negative, and a related stem cell transplant donor.

The CDR3 protein is CASSFDRGGLAGRSYEQYF. In DNA form, the CDR3 reads TGTGCCAGCAGCTTTGATAGAGGAGGACTAGCGGGAAGGTCCTACGAGCAGTACTTC. The genes are TRBV7-2 and TRBJ2-7; 12 nucleotides line up with TRBD2. The CDR3 extends over 19 amino acids. From germline, CDR1 is SGHTA and CDR2 FQGNSA. V lost 3 bases, J lost 1 base, and 13 bases stayed unmatched.